Included here is one T cell receptor (beta chain) sequence, with context. This CDR3 region has 14 residues. Trimming cost V 4 bases and J 4 bases; bases outside gene matches: 2. Unsorted samples used roughly 90 million PBMCs for genomic DNA. The data are from a study of shared clonotypes between healthy human individuals. At deep level, the assay was performed. The table came from immunoSEQ multiplex PCR; TCRdb's copy has only in-frame clones and leaves some out. The sample lists fewer than 600,000 clones; 70% to 80% were seen once. The TCR sequence derives from a woman between 35 and 50 years old in good health. Some clones in this sample may be carry-over from other donors' samples. This chain uses TRBV23-1 with TRBJ1-2, with TRBD1 matching 11 bases. TRBV23-1 is classed as an ORF, of uncertain function. The sequenced sample consisted of PBMCs. The CDR3, as DNA: TGCGCCAGCAGTCGGGACAGGGGGTCCTATGGCTACACCTTC. Translating it yields CASSRDRGSYGYTF.